This T cell receptor beta chain was sequenced in a study of memory B cells and T cells in multiple sclerosis. Study conclusions and caveats: Compartments had unequal clone-set sizes, affecting shared clonotype counts.

The sample holds a few counts of this clone. The antigen is unknown. Germline CDR1 is SGHRS and CDR2 is YFSETQ. CDR3 length: 15 amino acids. Trimming shortened V by 5 bases and J by 0 bases, and 11 bases separated the two germline ends. TCRdb's table, derived via immunoSEQ multiplex PCR, lists solely in-frame clones and lacks some. This sample has about 14,000 clones, with 60% to 80% found just once. The rearrangement links TRBV5-1 to TRBJ2-2; D is unresolved. Input material: memory (CD45RO+) CD4+ T cells from blood. This sequence was found in a human donor with multiple sclerosis. CDR3 sequence: CASSFVSSNTGELFF. For the CDR3, the DNA is TGCGCCAGCAGTTTTGTCAGTTCGAACACCGGGGAGCTGTTTTTT.